This T cell receptor (beta chain) was recorded in a study of shared clonotypes between healthy human individuals. Study-level background: CD4 naive and memory got three plates each, CD8 naive two, CD8 memory one. The study, taken as a whole, reports: When naive CD4 clonotypes were compared across several donors, around 5% were shared.

Every subset's genomic DNA went evenly onto several immunoSEQ plates. The protocol was immunoSEQ multiplex PCR, while the TCRdb copy is restricted to in-frame clones and leaves out a portion. The table includes about 2.4 million clones, more than 90% detected once. The ends were cut back, 3 bases at V and 0 bases at J, with 11 bases in the middle. CDR1 GTSNPN and CDR2 SVGIG come from the germline V gene (reference sequence). This CDR3 spans 14 amino acids. Memory CD4+ cells were the fraction left after CD45RA+ naive selection. Points on this clone: Its antigen is currently unknown.

This clonotype originated in a young man in good health. V is TRBV30 and J is TRBJ1-1; tentatively, D is TRBD1 (5 bases). Material: naive CD4+ T cells sorted from blood. Subset specified: CD45RA+ positively selected. The CDR3 spells CAWREGSLNTEAFF. CDR3 sequence (DNA): TGTGCCTGGAGGGAGGGGTCCCTGAACACTGAAGCTTTCTTT.